The 11 T cell receptor beta chains in this list originate from one sample, sequenced in a study of control samples from healthy donors and cancer patients. TCRdb's copy holds only in-frame clones and misses some; the assay was immunoSEQ multiplex PCR. The sample carries 75,000 to 90,000 clones, around 89% recorded once. Sequences were obtained from blood. The receptor source for this set is a man in his forties or fifties in good health.

This sequence joins TRBV24-1 and TRBJ2-1; maybe TRBD2 (5 bases). V was clipped by 5 bases and J by 9 bases, with 7 bases between them. There are 11 residues in the CDR3. Germline V gene sequence: CDR1 KGHDR, CDR2 SFDVKD. The CDR3 coding sequence is TGTGCCACCAGTGTACGGGGTGAGCAGTTCTTC. Protein product: CATSVRGEQFF.

V and J are TRBV3-1 (or the pseudogene TRBV3-2) and TRBJ2-1; 9 positions agree with TRBD2. V gave up 1 base and J gave up 2 bases; unmatched junction bases: 3. Germline values: CDR1 LGHDT, CDR2 YNNKEL (reference sequence). The CDR3 consists of 16 residues. The CDR3 DNA sequence: TGTGCCAGCAGCCAAGTACGCGGGGGGGCCTACAATGAGCAGTTCTTC. Translation: CASSQVRGGAYNEQFF.

This chain joins TRBV6-2 or TRBV6-3 and TRBJ1-5; 8 bases agree with TRBD1. CDR1 and CDR2 (germline): MNHEY, SVGEGT. Unmatched junction bases numbered 7, after V lost 5 bases and J lost 1 base. The CDR3 has 16 amino acids. The CDR3 loop reads CASSTSQGASNQPQHF. The CDR3, as DNA: TGTGCCAGCAGTACCTCCCAGGGGGCGAGCAATCAGCCCCAGCATTTT.

The count of this clone is one. This rearrangement joins TRBV3-1 (or the pseudogene TRBV3-2) to TRBJ1-1; no firm D call. Trimming pared 1 base from V and 8 bases from J, leaving 14 bases between. The germline V gene encodes CDR1 LGHDT and CDR2 YNNKEL (reference sequence). The CDR3 totals 14 residues. The CDR3 reads CASSQAYLGGEAFF. The DNA of the CDR3 is TGTGCCAGCAGCCAAGCCTACCTTGGCGGAGAAGCTTTCTTT.

The rearrangement links TRBV29-1 to TRBJ1-1, with 7 nucleotides matching TRBD1. V dropped 7 bases and J dropped 2; count of bases not matched to a gene: 7. The V gene's germline CDR1 is SQVTM and CDR2 ANQGSEA. The CDR3 sequence is 13 residues long. Written as DNA, the CDR3 is TGCAGCGCCGTTGACAGGGTAAACACTGAAGCTTTCTTT. It translates to CSAVDRVNTEAFF.

The chain links TRBV7-2 to TRBJ1-6, with unresolved D. This CDR3 has 12 residues. Per the germline V gene, CDR1 is SGHTA and CDR2 is FQGNSA. Trimming shortened V by 1 base and J by 10 bases, and 5 bases separated the two germline ends. In DNA, the CDR3 is TGTGCCAGCAGCTTAGGGACCTCACCCCTCCACTTT. This sequence encodes CASSLGTSPLHF.

The V gene is TRBV24-1, the J gene TRBJ1-1; a possible D gene is TRBD1 (6 bases). CDR3 length: 15 amino acids. Germline V gene sequence: CDR1 KGHDR, CDR2 SFDVKD. With 7 bases removed from V and 7 bases from J, the gap between germline ends came to 21 bases. The CDR3 here is CATSPKRGEPGEAFF. As DNA, the CDR3 is TGTGCCACCAGCCCAAAAAGGGGGGAGCCGGGTGAAGCTTTCTTT.

The J gene is TRBJ1-2, the V gene TRBV9; D uncertain. CDR1 is SGDLS, CDR2 YYNGEE, per germline. CDR3 length: 12 amino acids. Deletions cut 3 bases from V and 5 bases from J, with 8 bases between. The CDR3 sequence is CASSAGRYGYTF. As DNA, the CDR3 is TGTGCCAGCAGCGCGGGGAGGTATGGCTACACCTTC.

The chain combines TRBV5-1 with TRBJ1-4; maybe TRBD1 (5 bases). CDR3 size: 14 residues. Germline CDR1 reads SGHRS; CDR2 reads YFSETQ. Trimming removed 4 bases at V and 4 bases at J, with 11 bases between. The CDR3 DNA reads as TGCGCCAGCAGCCTAGTGGGGGTTAATGAAAAACTGTTTTTT. Translating it yields CASSLVGVNEKLFF.

The chain links TRBV24-1 to TRBJ2-2; tentatively, D is TRBD2 (6 bases). The CDR3 spans 14 residues. Germline lookup yields CDR1 KGHDR and CDR2 SFDVKD. V dropped 7 bases and J dropped 1 base, with 9 bases sitting between them. The CDR3 DNA is TGTGCCACCAGGCGGGACGAGAACACCGGGGAGCTGTTTTTT. Residues: CATRRDENTGELFF.

The count of this clone is one. The V and J genes are TRBV14 and TRBJ1-6, with a possible D match to TRBD1 (5 bases). CDR3 size: 14 residues. Trimming removed 1 base at V and 7 bases at J, with 8 bases between. Germline-derived CDR1 and CDR2 are SGHDN and FVKESK. The CDR3 bases are TGTGCCAGCAGCCAAGCGACAGTCAATTCACCCCTCCACTTT. It is translated as CASSQATVNSPLHF.